This T cell receptor beta chain derives from a study of T cell responses to AZD1222 COVID-19 vaccine. Some clones are missing from TCRdb's copy, which holds only in-frame ones; the method was immunoSEQ multiplex PCR. The sample yields under 70,000 clones, 80% to 90% seen once. The origin of this receptor is an adult in good health. The sequencing here drew on peripheral blood, taken on day 0 of AZD1222 vaccination.

The CDR3 protein is CATSDVLTTDTQYF. The CDR3 DNA is TGTGCCACCAGTGACGTCCTGACCACAGATACGCAGTATTTT. The chain is built from TRBV24-1 and TRBJ2-3; D is unresolved. CDR1 and CDR2 from the germline V gene are KGHDR and SFDVKD. The V and J ends lost 4 bases and 2 bases respectively, with 9 bases between them. The CDR3 contains 14 residues.